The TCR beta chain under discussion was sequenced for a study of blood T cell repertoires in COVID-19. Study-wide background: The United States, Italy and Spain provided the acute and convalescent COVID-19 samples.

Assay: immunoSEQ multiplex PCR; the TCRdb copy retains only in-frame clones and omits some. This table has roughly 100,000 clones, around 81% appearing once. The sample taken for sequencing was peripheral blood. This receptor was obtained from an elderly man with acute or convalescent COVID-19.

CDR3 protein: CASSLAGGSGSDTQYF. The DNA of the CDR3 is TGCGCCAGCAGCTTGGCAGGCGGGAGCGGCTCAGATACGCAGTATTTT. The chain uses TRBV5-1 and TRBJ2-3; TRBD2 matches 7 bases. The germline V gene encodes CDR1 SGHRS and CDR2 YFSETQ. Losses at the gene ends were 0 bases for V and 4 bases for J; bases not matched to a gene: 8. This CDR3 comprises 16 residues.